What follows are 30 T cell receptor beta chains derived from one specimen sequenced in a study of T-cell reconstitution after alpha-beta-depleted transplantation in children. This sample's TCRbeta library carried unique molecular identifier barcodes. TCRdb re-analysed the PCR reads in MiXCR, keeping a single row per CDR3 protein. This sample has roughly 300,000 distinct CDR3 sequences, with more than 8% found just once. The sequences come from PBMCs from the stem cell graft donor, collected from the stem cell graft. All receptors derive from a human donor who donated a stem cell graft to a child with SCID.

This clonotype was seen at least ten times. The chain links TRBV28 to TRBJ1-2; tentative D call: TRBD1 (6 bases). Trimming removed 2 bases from V and 8 bases from J, with 12 bases in between. The CDR3 runs to 13 residues. Germline V gene data show CDR1 as MDHEN and CDR2 as SYDVKM. CDR3 DNA: TGTGCCAGCAGTTTAATCGGGGGCAAGGGCTACACCTTC. Amino acid sequence: CASSLIGGKGYTF.

The gene calls are TRBV2 and TRBJ2-3, with TRBD2 matching 11 bases. Germline CDR1 SNHLY, CDR2 FYNNEI. With V trimmed by 6 bases and J by 4 bases, 6 bases remained unmatched. This CDR3 region has 15 residues. The CDR3 spells CASRSSGGTSDTQYF. The CDR3 DNA reads as TGTGCCAGCAGATCTAGCGGGGGGACATCAGATACGCAGTATTTT.

This clonotype occurred a few times. This chain connects TRBV5-1 to TRBJ2-3; the match to TRBD1 covers 8 bases. This CDR3 region has 14 residues. Germline CDR1 reads SGHRS; CDR2 reads YFSETQ. The trim removed 5 bases at V and 4 bases at J, leaving 6 bases unmatched. CDR3: CASRDRAGADTQYF. As DNA, the CDR3 is TGCGCCAGCAGGGACAGGGCCGGGGCAGATACGCAGTATTTT.

This clonotype was detected only a few times. The chain has TRBV20-1 and TRBJ2-7; no clear D. Trimming left V 5 bases short and J 5 bases short, with 16 bases between. The CDR3 extends over 13 amino acids. Germline CDR1 and CDR2: DFQATT and SNEGSKA (reference sequence). The DNA of the CDR3 is TGCAGTGCTGAGAGACTTGGATCCGACGAGCAGTACTTC. Encoded protein: CSAERLGSDEQYF.

The chain links TRBV20-1 to TRBJ2-1, with TRBD1 identical over 9 bases. The germline CDR1 and CDR2 sequences are DFQATT and SNEGSKA (reference sequence). J was trimmed by 4 bases and V by 2 bases; bases with no gene match: 6. The CDR3 is 15 residues long. In DNA form, the CDR3 reads TGCAGTGCTAGAAACCGGGACAGGGATTACAATGAGCAGTTCTTC. It encodes CSARNRDRDYNEQFF.

The table lists this clonotype with a few counts. The chain links TRBV20-1 to TRBJ2-7; D is uncertain. Germline V gives CDR1 DFQATT, CDR2 SNEGSKA (reference sequence). V was trimmed by 1 base and J by 3 bases, leaving 10 bases between them. This CDR3 is built from 13 residues. For the CDR3, the DNA is TGCAGTGCTAGAGTCCCAACCTACTACGAGCAGTACTTC. This encodes CSARVPTYYEQYF.

This clonotype has just a few counts. The CDR3 nucleotides are TGTGCCAGCAGCCGTCGGGGTGGGACAATTAGCAATCAGCCCCAGCATTTT. Translating gives CASSRRGGTISNQPQHF. The chain combines TRBV11-2 with TRBJ1-5, with TRBD1 as a possible D gene (6 bases). Germline-derived CDR1 and CDR2 are SGHAT and FQNNGV. The CDR3 is 17 residues long. Trimming removed 5 bases at V and 0 bases at J, with 17 bases between.

This clonotype was detected only once. The gene calls are TRBV20-1 and TRBJ2-2; TRBD1 might be the D (7 bases). Germline V lookup: CDR1 DFQATT, CDR2 SNEGSKA (reference sequence). The CDR3 sequence is 19 residues long. The CDR3 region has the DNA TGCTGGGCTAGAGATAGCGGTTTTGGGCCAGGGGGAGAAACCGGGGAGCTGTTTTTT. Its translation is CWARDSGFGPGGETGELFF.

V and J are TRBV9 and TRBJ1-4; possible D gene TRBD1, 5 bases. Germline V gives CDR1 SGDLS, CDR2 YYNGEE. Trimming shortened V by 7 bases and J by 8 bases, and 6 bases separated the two germline ends. CDR3 size: 10 residues. This CDR3 reads CASGGEKLFF. CDR3 in DNA: TGTGCCAGCGGGGGGGAAAAACTGTTTTTT.

This sequence joins TRBV27 and TRBJ2-4; perhaps TRBD1 as D (5 bases). CDR1 is MNHEY, CDR2 SMNVEV, per germline (reference sequence). This CDR3 has 15 amino acids. V was trimmed by 0 bases and J by 7 bases, leaving 13 bases between them. The CDR3 protein is CASSLSPGPANIQYF. The DNA of the CDR3 is TGTGCCAGCAGTTTATCGCCAGGGCCGGCGAACATTCAGTACTTC.

The chain employs TRBV29-1 and TRBJ2-1; 8 bases fit TRBD1. The germline gives CDR1 SQVTM, CDR2 ANQGSEA. V was pared by 4 bases and J by 8 bases, with 4 bases of the junction left unmatched. The CDR3 has 12 residues. The CDR3 sequence: CSVAGGKHEQFF. For the CDR3, the DNA is TGCAGCGTTGCAGGGGGCAAACATGAGCAGTTCTTC.

As concerns this clonotype: At one end the junction does not follow the germline gene, possibly because of a read error. The chain recombines TRBV12-3 or TRBV12-4 with TRBJ2-4; 11 nucleotides align to TRBD2. The CDR3 spans 14 residues. CDR3 in amino acids: CASSLAGGGNIQYF. In nucleotides, the CDR3 is TGTGCCAGCAGTCTAGCGGGGGGAGGGAACATTCAGTACTTC.

V is TRBV19 and J is TRBJ2-3, with 8 bases identical to TRBD2. Germline CDR1 is LNHDA and CDR2 is SQIVND (reference sequence). The ends lost 6 bases at V and 6 bases at J; junction bases unmatched: 14. The CDR3 totals 16 residues. This chain's CDR3 is CASSLQGRGVLDTQYF. DNA of the CDR3: TGTGCCAGTAGCCTGCAGGGGCGGGGGGTTTTGGATACGCAGTATTTT.

This chain joins TRBV20-1 and TRBJ1-2; tentative D call: TRBD1 (5 bases). The CDR3 is made up of 14 amino acids. Between the trimmed V and J ends, which lost 5 bases and 0 bases, there was a span of 13 bases. Per the germline V gene, CDR1 is DFQATT and CDR2 is SNEGSKA (reference sequence). CDR3 in DNA: TGCAGTGCTGTAACAGGATTACCTAACTATGGCTACACCTTC. It yields the protein CSAVTGLPNYGYTF.

This clonotype was counted many times. V gene TRBV7-2 combines with J gene TRBJ2-1; TRBD1 agrees at 10 bases. Germline CDR1 and CDR2: SGHTA and FQGNSA. The CDR3 extends over 16 amino acids. J gave up 7 bases and V 1 base, and 7 bases lay outside the gene matches. CDR3 sequence (DNA): TGTGCCAGCAGCTTAGGAGTTGGGACAGGGGTGAATGAGCAGTTCTTC. Amino acid sequence: CASSLGVGTGVNEQFF. Using reference TRBV7-2 and TRBJ2-1 for the parts outside the CDR3, the full variable domain is GAGVSQSPSNKVTEKGKDVELRCDPISGHTALYWYRQSLGQGLEFLIYFQGNSAPDKSGLPSDRFSAERTGGSVSTLTIQRTQQEDSAVYLCASSLGVGTGVNEQFFGPGTRLTVL.

The V gene is TRBV20-1, the J gene TRBJ2-5; D is uncertain. Trimming shortened V by 0 bases and J by 5 bases, and 13 bases separated the two germline ends. This CDR3 comprises 14 residues. Germline CDR1 is DFQATT and CDR2 is SNEGSKA (reference sequence). The CDR3: CSARDGQVRETQYF. CDR3 DNA: TGCAGTGCTAGAGATGGCCAGGTTCGGGAGACCCAGTACTTC.

This clonotype was recorded a few times. V and J are TRBV15 and TRBJ2-5; 11 nucleotides align to TRBD2. Germline CDR1 and CDR2: LNHNV and YYDKDF (reference sequence). V dropped 0 bases and J dropped 7; count of bases not matched to a gene: 7. CDR3 length: 16 amino acids. For the CDR3, the DNA is TGTGCCACCAGCAGAGATGGGTTAGCGGGGGGGTTGACCCAGTACTTC. Its protein product is CATSRDGLAGGLTQYF.

This clonotype was seen a few times. The V call is TRBV7-3, the J call TRBJ1-1; D is perhaps TRBD1 (5 bases). CDR3 length: 16 residues. Deletions cut 4 bases from V and 1 base from J, with 16 bases between. Germline V gives CDR1 SGHTA, CDR2 FQGTGA. CDR3 residues: CASSSPRGGRNTEAFF. DNA for the CDR3: TGTGCCAGCAGCTCCCCCCGGGGGGGGAGGAACACTGAAGCTTTCTTT.

The CDR3 reads CASSLLGTNQPQHF. The CDR3 DNA reads as TGTGCCAGCAGCTTACTAGGAACCAATCAGCCCCAGCATTTT. The chain is built from TRBV7-9 and TRBJ1-5; no clear D. This CDR3 comprises 14 residues. V lost 2 bases to trimming and J lost 3 bases, with 8 bases between them. In germline, CDR1 is SEHNR, CDR2 FQNEAQ (reference sequence).

The sample holds a few counts of this clonotype. The V call is TRBV6-1, the J call TRBJ2-3; 9 bases match TRBD2. Germline V gene lookup returns CDR1 MNHNS and CDR2 SASEGT. Trimming at V came to 5 bases and at J to 6 bases, leaving 18 bases not matched to a gene. CDR3 length: 18 residues. The DNA of the CDR3 is TGTGCCAGCAGTACCGTCGCTCCCGTGCGGGGGGGCTCGGATACGCAGTATTTT. Encoded protein: CASSTVAPVRGGSDTQYF.

The chain links TRBV25-1 to TRBJ2-3; 8 bases are a match to TRBD2. V was pared by 5 bases and J by 0 bases, with 4 bases of the junction left unmatched. The CDR3 is 15 residues long. Germline CDR1 MGHDK, CDR2 SYGVNS. CDR3 bases: TGTGCCAGCAGTAAGGGCGGGGGGAGCACAGATACGCAGTATTTT. Translated: CASSKGGGSTDTQYF.

This clonotype appeared a few times. The chain uses TRBV5-1 and TRBJ2-2; D tentatively reads TRBD1 or TRBD2 (5 bases each). The CDR3 is 14 amino acids. Between the trimmed V and J ends, which lost 0 bases and 8 bases, there was a span of 11 bases. CDR1 and CDR2 (germline): SGHRS, YFSETQ. Here the CDR3 reads CASSLDGTLGELFF. In nucleotides, the CDR3 is TGCGCCAGCAGCTTGGATGGGACCCTAGGGGAGCTGTTTTTT.

The gene calls are TRBV4-2 and TRBJ2-1; 9 positions match TRBD2. The CDR3 totals 17 residues. Germline V gene data show CDR1 as LGHNA and CDR2 as YNFKEQ. Trimming at V came to 0 bases and at J to 6 bases, leaving 9 bases not matched to a gene. CDR3 sequence reads: CASSQDQVAGGSNEQFF. The CDR3 DNA sequence: TGTGCCAGCAGCCAAGATCAGGTGGCGGGGGGGTCCAATGAGCAGTTCTTC.

The V call is TRBV28, the J call TRBJ1-3; D uncertain. CDR1 MDHEN and CDR2 SYDVKM come from the germline V gene. The V end was cut by 5 bases, the J end by 7 bases, with 6 bases between. The length of the CDR3 is 11 residues. In nucleotides, the CDR3 is TGTGCCAGCAGTGATGGGAACACCATATATTTT. It codes for CASSDGNTIYF. The full variable domain, rest sourced from reference TRBV28 and TRBJ1-3, is DVKVTQSSRYLVKRTGEKVFLECVQDMDHENMFWYRQDPGLGLRLIYFSYDVKMKEKGDIPEGYSVSREKKERFSLILESASTNQTSMYLCASSDGNTIYFGEGSWLTVV.

The sample holds a few counts of this clonotype. The genes are TRBV5-4 and TRBJ2-1; D uncertain. This CDR3 is 11 amino acids long. Germline loops: CDR1 SGHNT, CDR2 YYREEE (reference sequence). V gave up 1 base and J gave up 16 bases, with 12 bases separating them. Written as DNA, the CDR3 is TGTGCCAGCAGCTTGCTGAGTGTTCAATTCTTC. Its translation is CASSLLSVQFF.

This chain uses TRBV3-1 with TRBJ2-5, with 7 nucleotides matching TRBD1. The germline V gene encodes CDR1 LGHDT and CDR2 YNNKEL (reference sequence). The CDR3 consists of 14 residues. V trimming: 4 bases; J trimming: 10 bases; junction bases outside the gene matches: 12. CDR3 in amino acids: CASSRTGAAGDQYF. In nucleotides, the CDR3 is TGTGCCAGCAGCCGCACAGGGGCCGCCGGGGACCAGTACTTC.

This clonotype was recorded at least ten times. V is TRBV14 and J is TRBJ2-3, with unresolved D. Germline V gene sequence: CDR1 SGHDN, CDR2 FVKESK. The CDR3 has 14 residues. The V end was cut by 5 bases, the J end by 1 base, with 10 bases between. CDR3 loop: CASSGSQGTDTQYF. In nucleotides, the CDR3 is TGTGCCAGCAGCGGCAGTCAGGGCACAGATACGCAGTATTTT.

This clonotype was observed a handful of times. This chain joins TRBV12-3 or TRBV12-4 and TRBJ1-2; 8 positions agree with TRBD1. This CDR3 is 14 amino acids long. The ends lost 6 bases at V and 4 bases at J; junction bases unmatched: 7. CDR3 loop: CASSPTGDLYGYTF. The CDR3 DNA follows: TGTGCCAGCAGCCCGACAGGGGATCTCTATGGCTACACCTTC.

This clonotype is a singleton in its sample. The rearrangement joins TRBV10-3 to TRBJ2-5; 11 bases are a match to TRBD1. The germline V gene has CDR1 ENHRY and CDR2 SYGVKD. J was trimmed by 1 base and V by 4 bases; bases with no gene match: 2. The CDR3 is 15 residues long. CDR3 residues: CAISGDRGGQETQYF. The DNA for the CDR3 is TGTGCCATCAGTGGGGACAGGGGGGGCCAAGAGACCCAGTACTTC.

This clonotype was counted at least ten times. CDR3 DNA sequence: TGTGCCTCATCCTGGGCGGGGGGGAGCACTGAAGCTTTCTTT. Translated: CASSWAGGSTEAFF. The chain has TRBV27 and TRBJ1-1, with D maybe TRBD1 (5 bases). Trimming pared 11 bases from V and 4 bases from J, leaving 20 bases between. The CDR3 length is 14 residues. Germline values: CDR1 MNHEY, CDR2 SMNVEV (reference sequence).